The TCR beta chain described here comes from a study of cytomegalovirus exposure and HLA in healthy donors (dated by TCRdb to the late 2010s). Study-level background: In an earlier analysis of roughly 590 of the donors, 250 to 300 Gb of sequence data and 90 million to 120 million unique TCR beta sequences from approximately 180 million T cells were reported. About 300 gigabases of sequencing data and around 87 million unique TCR sequences were included in an early release covering 550 to 800 HLA-typed donors. Of the roughly 400 genotyped donors, approximately 83% fell in the genetic ancestry cluster associated with self-reported Caucasian donors. The aim of the study was to test whether cataloging public T cell receptors could identify signatures of past pathogen exposure. The study used immunosequencing to profile the T cell repertoires of several hundred subjects and linked those repertoires to cytomegalovirus serostatus. A separate validation cohort of some 130 different subjects was used in addition to the roughly 720-subject first cohort. To predict cytomegalovirus infection status, the study combined high-throughput TCR immunosequencing, statistical association of individual TCRs with disease status, and machine learning. A later analysis re-examined previously published TCR beta repertoires from more than 650 donors and added high-resolution HLA genotyping to investigate patterns of TCR occurrence. The later analysis used no new phenotypic data to find candidate immune exposures, relying instead on TCR beta sequences and their occurrence across donors. An earlier analysis of nearly 600 of the donors applied high-throughput TCR beta sequencing to assess whether each TCR beta V gene segment acted as functional or pseudogenic. Donor age, sex, ethnicity and CMV serostatus were collected together with the repertoire data. Genome-wide SNP genotypes for about three fifths of the roughly 700 donors were used in a later genetic analysis, which treated that subset as a discovery cohort. Every discovery cohort repertoire had been produced on one sequencing platform. Class I and class II HLA loci were covered by the typing at four-digit resolution. Typing coverage differed by locus: A, B, C, DRB1 and DQB1 were typed in roughly 620-630 donors, DQA1 in roughly 500, DPA1 in 600 to 610, and DPB1 in roughly 470. Several DR-DQ haplotypes were treated as single units for association and clustering because of strong linkage in the cohort. Across about 370 genotyped donors of the cohort, an average of approximately 240,000 unique TCR beta nucleotide sequences per donor were sequenced, and roughly a sixth of those sequences were non-productive.

In total, roughly 670 healthy bone marrow donors made up the cohort. Cohort members were all nominally healthy when sampled, although unrecorded immune exposures were likely present. The donor tested CMV seronegative, placing the donor among the 350 or so seronegative members of the cohort. A peripheral blood sample was provided by each donor, and peripheral blood mononuclear cells were used for TCR beta sequencing. Genomic DNA was extracted from the blood cell samples with the Qiagen DNeasy Blood Extraction Kit. Libraries were constructed by the immunoSEQ multiplex PCR assay. For the multiplex PCR, a mixture combining 60 forward primers for TCR Vbeta segments and 13 reverse primers for TCR Jbeta segments was used. Amplification of the CDR3 region of rearranged TCR beta genes was performed with a multiplex PCR assay on genomic DNA. On the Illumina HiSeq System, the amplified TCR beta libraries were sequenced as 87-base-pair reads. For the original study's pipeline: In a later analysis, tens of millions of unique TCR beta chains were counted across the roughly 700 repertoires, and around 10 million of these chains were shared by at least two donors. Raw reads were error-corrected and collapsed into unique sequences with a nearest-neighbor algorithm that merged closely related sequences to remove PCR and sequencing errors. To assign V, D and J gene segments, CDR3 sequences were aligned to IMGT reference sequences. For a sequence to be retained, at least a six-nucleotide match to both a V gene segment and a J gene segment was required. Rearrangements were classified as productive when the CDR3 lacked stop codons and remained in frame with V and J, and all other rearrangements were classified as non-productive. CDR3 was defined by IMGT convention, running from the second conserved V-encoded cysteine to the conserved J-encoded phenylalanine. The earlier analysis of about 610 of the donors excluded any sequence lacking an unambiguous match to a single V gene segment. An earlier analysis of roughly 590 of the donors called V segments functional above 56.7% productive rearrangements and segregating when the between-donor standard deviation exceeded 5%. A statistical classification framework was built to diagnose cytomegalovirus status from the catalog of TCR beta chain sequences. In a later analysis, V and J genes were assigned by comparing TCR nucleotide sequences against IMGT/GENE-DB human TR gene sequences. In a later analysis, CDR3 sequences and most-parsimonious VDJ recombination scenarios were assigned using the TCRdist pipeline. A later analysis defined each TCR beta chain by its CDR3 amino acid sequence plus V-gene family, and excluded reads lacking a unique V-gene family. To address suspected cross-contamination and a sequencing artifact, a later analysis removed under 600 highly shared, low-generation-probability nucleotide sequences. In a later analysis, a clonal expansion index for each public chain was calculated from normalized within-repertoire ranks of inferred template counts. In a later analysis, generation probabilities were computed with a VDJ recombination model fitted to out-of-frame rearrangements, and the resulting probabilities were checked against IGoR. In a later analysis, hypergeometric tests were used to score TCR-TCR, TCR-HLA and TCR-CMV co-occurrence, with a repertoire-size bias correction applied to TCR pairs. To estimate false discovery rates, a later analysis permuted the HLA or CMV assignments 20 times. A later analysis grouped co-occurring TCRs with DBSCAN, adding TCRdist sequence similarity when clustering within HLA-allele-positive subsets. Repertoires with fewer than 30,000 or more than 120,000 public chains, plus five repertoires with anomalous nucleotide sharing, were excluded from co-occurrence clustering. This immuneACCESS table, as held by TCRdb, lists in-frame sequences with V and J called but not all clones. Of the missing ones, under half trace to an unresolved V gene in checked studies; the others have no known cause. V, J and clone size reflect that table, while D and trimming were determined from the DNA. The sample records around 74,000 clones, more than 75% of which are singletons. Clones ranked in the top ten supply about 3.5% of the sample.

About this clone: The antigen this receptor binds is unknown. No qualities accompany the bases; no much larger clone lies one base away.

Reading from cysteine to phenylalanine, the CDR3 counts 16 amino acids. The sequence is cut down to CDR3 DNA, 48 bases in frame from base 1. The germline ends are 16 bases apart after V is trimmed by 5 bases and J by 3 bases. CDR1 and CDR2, looked up from the germline V gene, are SNHLY and FYNNEI. The investigation overall reported the following: Linkage disequilibrium might explain the correlated functional status among segregating V segments, but an unknown experimental factor could not be ruled out. A further reported finding was that TCR beta sequences accurately predicted the HLA-A and HLA-B alleles for most subjects in the first cohort. The sequencing pipeline was judged likely to have produced a cluster of highly shared sequence variants as a technical artifact. Specific HLA alleles were associated with roughly 17,000 TCR beta sequences at a false discovery rate of 0.05 in a later analysis. In vitro tests confirmed that a few of the cytomegalovirus-associated TCR beta chains recognize cytomegalovirus antigens. HLA typing was unavailable for some donors at each locus, so association tests used only the typed subset. Because the 87-base-pair reads could not distinguish some IMGT-functional V segments, including TRBV6-2 and TRBV6-3, those segments were excluded. In a later genetic analysis, a missense DCLRE1C variant was associated with V-gene and J-gene trimming of TCR beta chains, and the association was replicated in an independent cohort. Strong co-occurrence of HLA alleles, especially DR and DQ, made assigning TCR associations to individual alleles difficult. In the study, some 180 TCR beta chains were listed as associated with cytomegalovirus. In a later analysis, HLA-associated TCR beta chains showed more clonal expansion and lower generation probabilities than non-associated chains that were equally common. Most TCR sequences were seen in very few donors, while some public TCRs were found in many individuals. In both the original and validation cohorts, the classifier was reported to diagnose cytomegalovirus status with high specificity and sensitivity. Several of the top co-occurrence clusters appeared to be linked to parvovirus B19, influenza, CMV and Epstein-Barr virus, according to a later analysis. In a later genetic analysis, fewer N-insertions in productive TCRs were reported among donors in an Asian-associated ancestry cluster than the roughly 700-donor mean. Because counts were too low, roughly 16 rarely observed V segments, including chromosome 9 orphons, were left out of the earlier analysis of 587 of the donors. Presence/absence analyses assumed roughly uniform sequencing depth across donors, an assumption that may not hold. For the cohort, immune exposure information was limited to CMV serostatus. The cohort was sequenced for TCR beta chains only, and without alpha or paired-chain data the features that could be detected were limited. Broadly in line with IMGT annotations, most TCR beta V segments showed up in productive rearrangements about 90% or about 30% of the time in an earlier analysis of around 550 of the donors. In a later analysis, TCR association rates were found to vary across HLA loci, with the most associated TCRs seen for DRB1 alleles and the fewest for HLA-C alleles. A later analysis found that most CMV-associated TCR beta chains appeared HLA-restricted, with HLA associations seemingly driven largely by CMV exposure. According to the authors, the approach could potentially be generalized to other disease states and immunological phenotypes.

The receptor was derived from a man between 40 and 49 years old in good health and CMV-seronegative. The sample was PBMCs. The V and J genes are TRBV2 and TRBJ2-2; perhaps TRBD1 is the D gene, with 7 bases matching. The bases read TGTGCCAGCAGTACGAGTACAGGGGAGGACACCGGGGAGCTGTTTTTT. It translates to CASSTSTGEDTGELFF.